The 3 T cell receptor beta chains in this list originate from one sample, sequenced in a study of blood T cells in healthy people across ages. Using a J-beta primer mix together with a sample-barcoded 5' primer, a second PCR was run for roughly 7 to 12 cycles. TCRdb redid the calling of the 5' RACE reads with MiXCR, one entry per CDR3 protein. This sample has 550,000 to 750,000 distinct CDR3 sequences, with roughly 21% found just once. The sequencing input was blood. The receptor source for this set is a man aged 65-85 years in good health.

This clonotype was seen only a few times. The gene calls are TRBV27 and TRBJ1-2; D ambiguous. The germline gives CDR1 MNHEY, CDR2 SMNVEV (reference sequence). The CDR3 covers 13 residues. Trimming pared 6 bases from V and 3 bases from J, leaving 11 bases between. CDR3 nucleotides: TGTGCCAGCAGCGGTAGGATCGACTATGGCTACACCTTC. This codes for CASSGRIDYGYTF.

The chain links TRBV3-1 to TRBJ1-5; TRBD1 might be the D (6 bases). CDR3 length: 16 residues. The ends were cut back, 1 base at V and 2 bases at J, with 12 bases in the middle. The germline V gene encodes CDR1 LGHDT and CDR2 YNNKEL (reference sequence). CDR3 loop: CASSQGSGAGNQPQHF. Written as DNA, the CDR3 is TGTGCCAGCAGCCAAGGATCAGGGGCTGGCAATCAGCCCCAGCATTTT. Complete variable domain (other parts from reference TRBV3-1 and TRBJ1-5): DTAVSQTPKYLVTQMGNDKSIKCEQNLGHDTMYWYKQDSKKFLKIMFSYNNKELIINETVPNRFSPKSPDKAHLNLHINSLELGDSAVYFCASSQGSGAGNQPQHFGDGTRLSIL.

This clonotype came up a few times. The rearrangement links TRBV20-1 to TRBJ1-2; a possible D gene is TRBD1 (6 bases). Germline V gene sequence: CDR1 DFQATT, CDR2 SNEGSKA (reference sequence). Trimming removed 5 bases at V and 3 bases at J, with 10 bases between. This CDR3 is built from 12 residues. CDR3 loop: CSARGHYYGYTF. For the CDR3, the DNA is TGCAGTGCTCGGGGACACTACTATGGCTACACCTTC.